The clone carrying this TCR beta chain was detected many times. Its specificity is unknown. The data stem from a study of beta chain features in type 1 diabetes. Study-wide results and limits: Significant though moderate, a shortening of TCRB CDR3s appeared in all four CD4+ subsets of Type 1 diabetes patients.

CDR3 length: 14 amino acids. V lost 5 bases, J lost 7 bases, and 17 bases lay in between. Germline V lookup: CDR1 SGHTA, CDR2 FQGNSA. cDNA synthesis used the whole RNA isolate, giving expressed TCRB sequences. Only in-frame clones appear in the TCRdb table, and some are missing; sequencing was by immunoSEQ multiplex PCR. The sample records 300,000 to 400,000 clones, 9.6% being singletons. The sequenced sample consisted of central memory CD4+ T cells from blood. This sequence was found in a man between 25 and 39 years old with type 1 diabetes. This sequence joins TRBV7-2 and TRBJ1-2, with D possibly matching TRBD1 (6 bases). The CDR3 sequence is CASSDRQGKGGYTF. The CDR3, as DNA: TGTGCCAGCAGCGACCGGCAGGGGAAAGGTGGCTACACCTTC. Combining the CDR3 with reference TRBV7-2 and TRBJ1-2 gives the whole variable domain GAGVSQSPSNKVTEKGKDVELRCDPISGHTALYWYRQSLGQGLEFLIYFQGNSAPDKSGLPSDRFSAERTGGSVSTLTIQRTQQEDSAVYLCASSDRQGKGGYTFGSGTRLTVV.